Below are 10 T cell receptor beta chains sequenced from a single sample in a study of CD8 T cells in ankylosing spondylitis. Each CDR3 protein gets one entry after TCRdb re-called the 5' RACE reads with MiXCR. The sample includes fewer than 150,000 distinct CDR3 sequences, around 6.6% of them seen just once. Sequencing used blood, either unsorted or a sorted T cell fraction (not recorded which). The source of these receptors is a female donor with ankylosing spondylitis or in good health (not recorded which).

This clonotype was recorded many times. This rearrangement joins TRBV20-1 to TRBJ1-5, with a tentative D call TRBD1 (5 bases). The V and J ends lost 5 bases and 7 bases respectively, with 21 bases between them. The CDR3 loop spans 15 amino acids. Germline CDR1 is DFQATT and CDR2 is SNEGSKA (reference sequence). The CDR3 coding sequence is TGCAGTGCTTCCTCGTCGACCTCAGGGAACCAGCCCCAGCATTTT. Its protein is CSASSSTSGNQPQHF.

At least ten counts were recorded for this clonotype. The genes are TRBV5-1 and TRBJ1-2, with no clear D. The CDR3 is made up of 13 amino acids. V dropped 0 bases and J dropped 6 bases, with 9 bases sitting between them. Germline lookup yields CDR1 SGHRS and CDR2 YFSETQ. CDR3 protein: CASSLGQADGYTF. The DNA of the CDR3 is TGCGCCAGCAGCTTGGGACAAGCAGATGGCTACACCTTC.

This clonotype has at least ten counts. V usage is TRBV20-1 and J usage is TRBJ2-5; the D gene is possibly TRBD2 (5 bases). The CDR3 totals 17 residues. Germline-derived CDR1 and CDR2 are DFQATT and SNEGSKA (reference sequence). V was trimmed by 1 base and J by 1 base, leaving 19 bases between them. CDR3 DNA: TGCAGTGCTAGAGTACCCTCAGCTCGGGGTCCCCAAGAGACCCAGTACTTC. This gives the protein CSARVPSARGPQETQYF.

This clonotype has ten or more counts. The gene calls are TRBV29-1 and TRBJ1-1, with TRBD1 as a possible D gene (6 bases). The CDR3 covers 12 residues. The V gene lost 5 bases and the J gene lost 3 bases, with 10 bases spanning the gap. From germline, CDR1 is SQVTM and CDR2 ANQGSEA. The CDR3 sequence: CSVLDRDTEAFF. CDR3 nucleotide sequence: TGCAGCGTTTTGGACAGAGACACTGAAGCTTTCTTT.

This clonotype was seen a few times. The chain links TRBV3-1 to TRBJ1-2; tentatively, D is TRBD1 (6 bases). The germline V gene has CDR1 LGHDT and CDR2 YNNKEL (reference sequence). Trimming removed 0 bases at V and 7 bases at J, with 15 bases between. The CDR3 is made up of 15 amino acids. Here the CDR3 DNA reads TGTGCCAGCAGCCAAGATGAGGGGGGAACGGTTGGCTACACCTTC. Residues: CASSQDEGGTVGYTF.

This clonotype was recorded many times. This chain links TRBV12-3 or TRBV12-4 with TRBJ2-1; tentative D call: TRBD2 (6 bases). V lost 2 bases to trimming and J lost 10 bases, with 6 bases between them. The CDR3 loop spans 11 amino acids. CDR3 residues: CASSLRGEQFF. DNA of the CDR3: TGTGCCAGCAGTTTACGGGGGGAGCAGTTCTTC.

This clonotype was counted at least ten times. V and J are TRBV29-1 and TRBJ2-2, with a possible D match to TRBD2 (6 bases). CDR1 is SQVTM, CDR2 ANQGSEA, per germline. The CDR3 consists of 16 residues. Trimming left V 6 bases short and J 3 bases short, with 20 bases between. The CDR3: CSVPLGGRVDTGELFF. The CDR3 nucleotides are TGCAGCGTGCCCCTCGGAGGGCGCGTCGACACCGGGGAGCTGTTTTTT.

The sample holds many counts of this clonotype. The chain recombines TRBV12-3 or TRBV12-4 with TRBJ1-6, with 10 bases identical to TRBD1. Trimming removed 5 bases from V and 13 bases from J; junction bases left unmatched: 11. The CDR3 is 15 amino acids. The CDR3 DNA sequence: TGTGCCAGCAGTCAAGCCGGGACAGGGGTTTCGCCCCTCCACTTT. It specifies CASSQAGTGVSPLHF.

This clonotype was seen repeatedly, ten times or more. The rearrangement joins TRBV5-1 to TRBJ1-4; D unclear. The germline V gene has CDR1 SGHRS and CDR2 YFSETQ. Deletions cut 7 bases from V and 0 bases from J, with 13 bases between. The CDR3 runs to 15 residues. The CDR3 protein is CASAPSATTNEKLFF. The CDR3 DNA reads TGCGCCAGCGCCCCATCGGCCACAACTAATGAAAAACTGTTTTTT.

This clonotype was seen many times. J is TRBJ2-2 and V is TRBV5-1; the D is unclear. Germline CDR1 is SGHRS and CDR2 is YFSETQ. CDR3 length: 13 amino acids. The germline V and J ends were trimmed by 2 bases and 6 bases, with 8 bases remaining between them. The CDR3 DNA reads TGCGCCAGCAGCTTCAGTACTGCCGGGGAGCTGTTTTTT. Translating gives CASSFSTAGELFF.